This T cell receptor (beta chain) was recovered during a study of PD-1 blockade in mismatch repair-deficient tumors. Study-wide context: All were previously treated, progressing patients with eleven to twelve mismatch repair-deficient cancer types. Findings and caveats of the study: Tumor-resident clones, often undetectable pretreatment in blood, expanded then contracted after pembrolizumab.

Germline V gene sequence: CDR1 MGHRA, CDR2 YSYEKL. The CDR3 runs 14 residues. The V end lost 0 bases, the J end lost 2 bases, and 7 bases lay between the germline ends. On this clone: Its antigen is still unknown.

Produced via immunoSEQ multiplex PCR; TCRdb's table is partial and in-frame only. Of around 100,000 clones in the sample, 60% to 85% were seen once. The receptor was derived from an adult with mismatch repair-deficient cancer. The chain combines TRBV4-1 with TRBJ1-2, with D perhaps matching TRBD1 (5 bases). The source material was peripheral blood, sampled approximately 60 weeks after starting pembrolizumab. In DNA form, the CDR3 reads TGCGCCAGCAGCCAAGAGGGGCGGAACTATGGCTACACCTTC. Translation gives CASSQEGRNYGYTF.